This TCR beta chain comes out of a study of shared clonotypes between healthy human individuals. The assay was immunoSEQ multiplex PCR, and TCRdb's table has in-frame clones only and misses some. The data contain around 1.6 million clones, about 98% of them singletons. The germline gives CDR1 KGHSH, CDR2 LQKENI. The V end lost 8 bases, the J end lost 5 bases, and 15 bases lay between the germline ends. The CDR3 length is 13 residues. The clonotype comes from a man between 25 and 39 years old in good health. The specimen was naive CD4+ T cells sorted from blood. Subset indicated: CD45RA+ positively selected. This chain uses TRBV18 with TRBJ2-5, with D perhaps matching TRBD2 (6 bases). CDR3: CASLGDLAETQYF. CDR3 DNA: TGTGCCAGCCTGGGGGACCTAGCGGAGACCCAGTACTTC.